This TCR beta chain was recovered during a study of blood T cells in healthy people across ages. Findings and caveats of the study: Older age went with lower TCR beta diversity per million T cells, in a roughly linear way.

The second PCR ran 7 to 11 cycles with a sample-barcoded 5' primer and J-beta primers. TCRdb recomputed calls from the 5' RACE reads with MiXCR, one row per CDR3 protein. This table holds just over 800,000 distinct CDR3 sequences, around 68% found once. Concerning this clonotype itself: Its antigen is currently unknown.

The CDR3 sequence is 15 residues long. Germline V gene data show CDR1 as DFQATT and CDR2 as SNEGSKA (reference sequence). V usage is TRBV20-1 and J usage is TRBJ2-4; 7 bases are a match to TRBD1. TRBJ2-5 matches the DNA end more closely, so the J call is doubtful. The sequence was collected from a man aged 30 to 39 in good health. Input material: blood. CDR3 in amino acids: CSARTTGDPQETQYF. The CDR3 DNA follows: TGCAGTGCTAGAACAACAGGGGACCCCCAAGAGACCCAGTACTTC.